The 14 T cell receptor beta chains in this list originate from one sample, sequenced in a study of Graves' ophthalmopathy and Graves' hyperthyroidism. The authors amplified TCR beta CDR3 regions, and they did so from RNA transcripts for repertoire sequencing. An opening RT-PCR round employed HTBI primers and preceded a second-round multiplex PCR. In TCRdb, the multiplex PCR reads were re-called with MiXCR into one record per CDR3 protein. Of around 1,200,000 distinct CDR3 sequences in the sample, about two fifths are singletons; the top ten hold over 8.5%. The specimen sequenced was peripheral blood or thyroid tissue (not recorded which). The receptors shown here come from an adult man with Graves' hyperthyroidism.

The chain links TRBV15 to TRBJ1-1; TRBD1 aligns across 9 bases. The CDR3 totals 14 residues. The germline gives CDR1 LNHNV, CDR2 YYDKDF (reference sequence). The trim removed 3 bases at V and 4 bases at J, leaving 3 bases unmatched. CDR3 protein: CATSSGTGITEAFF. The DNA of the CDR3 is TGTGCCACCAGCAGCGGGACAGGGATCACTGAAGCTTTCTTT.

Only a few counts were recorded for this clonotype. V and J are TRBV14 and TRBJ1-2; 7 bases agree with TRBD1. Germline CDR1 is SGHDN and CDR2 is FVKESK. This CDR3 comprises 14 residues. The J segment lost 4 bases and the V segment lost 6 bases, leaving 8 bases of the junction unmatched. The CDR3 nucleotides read TGTGCCAGCAGGCGGGACAGAGAACTCTATGGCTACACCTTC. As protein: CASRRDRELYGYTF.

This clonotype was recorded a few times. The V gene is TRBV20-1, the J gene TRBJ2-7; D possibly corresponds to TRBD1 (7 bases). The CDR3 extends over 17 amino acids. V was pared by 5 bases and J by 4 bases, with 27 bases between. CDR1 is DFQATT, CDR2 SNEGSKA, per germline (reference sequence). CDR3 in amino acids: CSAPNLPGEGGRYEQYF. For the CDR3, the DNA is TGCAGTGCTCCCAATCTCCCGGGGGAAGGGGGCAGGTACGAGCAGTACTTC.

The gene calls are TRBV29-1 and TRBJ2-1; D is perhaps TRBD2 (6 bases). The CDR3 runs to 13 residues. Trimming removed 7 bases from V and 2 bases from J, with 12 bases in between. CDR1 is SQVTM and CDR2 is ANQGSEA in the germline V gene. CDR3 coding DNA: TGCAGCGCCGGGAGCGGAGCCTACAATGAGCAGTTCTTC. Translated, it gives CSAGSGAYNEQFF.

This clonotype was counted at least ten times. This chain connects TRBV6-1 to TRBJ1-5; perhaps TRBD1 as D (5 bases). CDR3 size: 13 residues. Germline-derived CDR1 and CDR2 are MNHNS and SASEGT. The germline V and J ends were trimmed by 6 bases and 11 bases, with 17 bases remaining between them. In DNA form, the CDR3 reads TGTGCCAGCAGCGACCGGGGGAGTCGGGCCCAGCATTTT. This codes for CASSDRGSRAQHF.

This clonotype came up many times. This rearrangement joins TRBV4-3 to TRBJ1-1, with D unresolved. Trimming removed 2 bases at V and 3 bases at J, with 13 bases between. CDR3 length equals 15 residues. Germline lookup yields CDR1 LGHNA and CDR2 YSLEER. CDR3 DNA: TGCGCCAGCAGCCAACATATCAACGTGGACACTGAAGCTTTCTTT. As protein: CASSQHINVDTEAFF.

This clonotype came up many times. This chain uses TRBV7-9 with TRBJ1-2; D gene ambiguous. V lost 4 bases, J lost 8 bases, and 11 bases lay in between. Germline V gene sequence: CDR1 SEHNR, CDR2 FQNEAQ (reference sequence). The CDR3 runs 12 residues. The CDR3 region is CASSSSGSGYTF. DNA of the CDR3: TGTGCCAGCAGCTCCTCAGGTTCGGGCTACACCTTC.

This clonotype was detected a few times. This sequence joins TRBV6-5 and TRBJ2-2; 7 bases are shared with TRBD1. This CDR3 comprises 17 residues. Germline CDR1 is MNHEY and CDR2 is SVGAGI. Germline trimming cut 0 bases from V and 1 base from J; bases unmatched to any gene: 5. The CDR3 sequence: CASSYSSWTGNTGELFF. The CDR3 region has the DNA TGTGCCAGCAGTTACTCATCTTGGACAGGGAACACCGGGGAGCTGTTTTTT.

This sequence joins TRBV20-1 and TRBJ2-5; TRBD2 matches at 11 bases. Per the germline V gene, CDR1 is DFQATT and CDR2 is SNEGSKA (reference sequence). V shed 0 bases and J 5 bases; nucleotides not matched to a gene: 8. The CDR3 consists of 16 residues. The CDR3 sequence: CSARDRLAGGGETQYF. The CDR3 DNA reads TGCAGTGCTAGAGATCGGCTAGCGGGGGGAGGGGAGACCCAGTACTTC.

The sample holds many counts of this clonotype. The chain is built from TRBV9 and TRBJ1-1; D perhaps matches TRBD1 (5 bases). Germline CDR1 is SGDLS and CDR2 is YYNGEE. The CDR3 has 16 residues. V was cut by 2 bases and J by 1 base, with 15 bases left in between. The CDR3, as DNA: TGTGCCAGCAGCGTCCTCCGGGACGGCCCGAACACTGAAGCTTTCTTT. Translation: CASSVLRDGPNTEAFF.

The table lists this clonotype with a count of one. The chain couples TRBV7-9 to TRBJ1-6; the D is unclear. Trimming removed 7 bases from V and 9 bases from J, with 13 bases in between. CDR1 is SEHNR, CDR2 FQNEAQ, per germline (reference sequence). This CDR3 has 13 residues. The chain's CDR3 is CASTATSGSPLHF. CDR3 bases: TGTGCCAGCACCGCCACAAGTGGTTCACCCCTCCACTTT.

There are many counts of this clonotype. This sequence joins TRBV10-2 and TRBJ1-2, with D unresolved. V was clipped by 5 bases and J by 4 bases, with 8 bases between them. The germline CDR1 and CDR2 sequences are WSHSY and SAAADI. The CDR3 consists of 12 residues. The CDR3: CASSQQSYGYTF. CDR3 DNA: TGCGCCAGCAGTCAGCAATCCTATGGCTACACCTTC.

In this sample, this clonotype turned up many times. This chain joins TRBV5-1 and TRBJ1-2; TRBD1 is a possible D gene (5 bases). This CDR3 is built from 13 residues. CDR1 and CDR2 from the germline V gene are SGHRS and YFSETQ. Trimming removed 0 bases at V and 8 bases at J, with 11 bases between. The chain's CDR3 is CASSLAGTSGYTF. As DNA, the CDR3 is TGCGCCAGCAGCTTGGCAGGGACTAGCGGCTACACCTTC.

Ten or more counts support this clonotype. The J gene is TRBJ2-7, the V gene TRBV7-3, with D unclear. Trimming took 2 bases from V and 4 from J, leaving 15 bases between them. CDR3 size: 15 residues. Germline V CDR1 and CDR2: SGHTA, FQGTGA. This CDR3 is CASSLGLGNAYEQYF. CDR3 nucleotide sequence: TGTGCCAGCAGCTTAGGATTGGGAAATGCGTACGAGCAGTACTTC.